One sample yielded the 27 T cell receptor beta chains listed below, sequenced in a study of control samples from healthy donors and cancer patients. Repertoires were generated with immunoSEQ multiplex PCR, while TCRdb's copy carries only in-frame clones and drops some. The top ten hold 5.5% to 7.5% of the sample, which has about 82,000 clones, about 89% seen once. The sample was blood. The receptor set was obtained from a man aged 45-65 years in good health.

This clone was recorded once. The J gene is TRBJ2-1, the V gene TRBV5-1, with 11 bases matching TRBD2. Trimming cost V 4 bases and J 0 bases; bases outside gene matches: 6. This CDR3 has 17 residues. The germline CDR1 and CDR2 sequences are SGHRS and YFSETQ. The CDR3 protein is CASSHTSGGISYNEQFF. The CDR3 DNA reads as TGCGCCAGCAGCCACACTAGCGGGGGCATCTCCTACAATGAGCAGTTCTTC.

The chain is built from TRBV11-2 and TRBJ1-2; the match to TRBD1 covers 7 bases. CDR1 and CDR2 from the germline V gene are SGHAT and FQNNGV. With 5 bases clipped from V and 7 bases from J, the junction kept 4 bases outside the gene matches. The CDR3 totals 12 residues. CDR3 sequence: CASSHNRGGYTF. The CDR3 region has the DNA TGTGCCAGCAGCCATAACAGGGGTGGCTACACCTTC.

The chain joins TRBV30 to TRBJ2-7; 9 bases are shared with TRBD1. This CDR3 is built from 14 residues. V trimming: 0 bases; J trimming: 3 bases; junction bases outside the gene matches: 3. CDR1 is GTSNPN, CDR2 SVGIG, per germline (reference sequence). The DNA of the CDR3 is TGTGCCTGGAGTGTATCGGGACAGGGCTACGAGCAGTACTTC. As protein: CAWSVSGQGYEQYF.

CDR3 nucleotides: TGTGCCACCAGTGATCTACCGCGAGGGACTTACACAGATACGCAGTATTTT. Amino acid sequence: CATSDLPRGTYTDTQYF. The chain joins TRBV24-1 to TRBJ2-3, with D possibly matching TRBD2 (6 bases). With 3 bases removed from V and 2 bases from J, the gap between germline ends came to 17 bases. The CDR3 contains 17 residues. Per the germline V gene, CDR1 is KGHDR and CDR2 is SFDVKD.

The rearrangement uses TRBV29-1 and TRBJ2-7, with a tentative D call TRBD2 (5 bases). Trimming took off 5 bases at V and 1 base at J, with 12 bases between the two ends. The germline V gene has CDR1 SQVTM and CDR2 ANQGSEA. There are 13 residues in the CDR3. The CDR3 protein is CSVQWPGSYEQYF. The CDR3 nucleotides are TGCAGCGTTCAATGGCCGGGATCCTACGAGCAGTACTTC.

The chain couples TRBV3-1 (or the pseudogene TRBV3-2) to TRBJ1-4; D unclear. V was pared by 0 bases and J by 7 bases, with 18 bases between. Per the germline V gene, CDR1 is LGHDT and CDR2 is YNNKEL (reference sequence). The CDR3 sequence is 17 residues long. The CDR3 region is CASSQDRVPSNIEKLFF. The CDR3 nucleotides read TGTGCCAGCAGCCAAGACCGGGTCCCCTCGAACATTGAAAAACTGTTTTTT.

The chain carries TRBV5-1 and TRBJ1-1; tentative D call: TRBD1 (6 bases). Between the trimmed V and J ends, which lost 2 bases and 6 bases, there was a span of 11 bases. Germline V gene lookup returns CDR1 SGHRS and CDR2 YFSETQ. This CDR3 contains 13 residues. CDR3 nucleotides: TGCGCCAGCAGCTTAACAGGGATATCTGAAGCTTTCTTT. Protein sequence: CASSLTGISEAFF.

The genes are TRBV4-1 and TRBJ1-1, with D possibly being TRBD1 (6 bases). CDR1 and CDR2 (germline): MGHRA, YSYEKL. The CDR3 covers 15 residues. The V and J ends lost 1 base and 1 base respectively, with 10 bases between them. The CDR3 DNA sequence: TGCGCCAGCAGCCAAGGGCCGGGGGCGAACACTGAAGCTTTCTTT. This sequence encodes CASSQGPGANTEAFF.

This clone appeared a single time. The V call is TRBV14, the J call TRBJ1-1, with D possibly being TRBD1 (5 bases). The CDR3 length is 14 residues. CDR1 is SGHDN, CDR2 FVKESK, per germline. The germline V and J ends were trimmed by 0 bases and 11 bases, with 16 bases remaining between them. CDR3 DNA sequence: TGTGCCAGCAGCCAAGATTCGGGCGGAAGGGGTGCTTTCTTT. It translates to CASSQDSGGRGAFF.

DNA of the CDR3: TGCGCCAGCAGGCGGGACAGGGCTAACTATGGCTACACCTTC. Translated: CASRRDRANYGYTF. The chain couples TRBV5-1 to TRBJ1-2; 9 positions agree with TRBD1. With V trimmed by 5 bases and J by 0 bases, 2 bases remained unmatched. Germline V CDR1 and CDR2: SGHRS, YFSETQ. This CDR3 spans 14 amino acids. The whole variable domain, remainder taken from reference TRBV5-1 and TRBJ1-2, is KAGVTQTPRYLIKTRGQQVTLSCSPISGHRSVSWYQQTPGQGLQFLFEYFSETQRNKGNFPGRFSGRQFSNSRSEMNVSTLELGDSALYLCASRRDRANYGYTFGSGTRLTVV.

The chain has TRBV5-1 and TRBJ2-7, with 8 bases matching TRBD1. V lost 4 bases, J lost 5 bases, and 11 bases stayed unmatched. CDR3 length: 15 residues. Germline V CDR1 and CDR2: SGHRS, YFSETQ. In DNA, the CDR3 is TGCGCCAGCAGCACCAGGACAGGGTCGGCCCACGAGCAGTACTTC. The encoded protein is CASSTRTGSAHEQYF.

Notes on this clone: The junction differs from germline at one of its ends, possibly a read error. The rearrangement links TRBV4-1 to TRBJ1-4; 7 bases are shared with TRBD1. CDR3 length: 15 amino acids. Germline V gene sequence: CDR1 MGHRA, CDR2 YSYEKL. CDR3 residues: CASSEDGQDNEKLFF. CDR3 coding DNA: TGCGCCAGCAGCGAAGACGGACAGGACAATGAAAAACTGTTTTTT.

This chain connects TRBV15 to TRBJ2-2; D is unresolved. The CDR3 contains 13 residues. CDR1 and CDR2 (germline): LNHNV, YYDKDF (reference sequence). V was pared by 1 base and J by 7 bases, with 7 bases between. CDR3 sequence reads: CATSRVRGGELFF. CDR3 sequence (DNA): TGTGCCACCAGCAGAGTACGTGGCGGGGAGCTGTTTTTT.

The CDR3 region is CASSYQGANTEAFF. In DNA form, the CDR3 reads TGTGCCAGCAGTTACCAGGGGGCGAACACTGAAGCTTTCTTT. The genes are TRBV6-2 or TRBV6-3 and TRBJ1-1, with TRBD1 identical over 8 bases. Germline values: CDR1 MNHEY, CDR2 SVGEGT. After removal of 2 bases from V and 1 base from J, the junction contained 0 bases not matched to a gene. This CDR3 is 14 amino acids long.

This chain uses TRBV9 with TRBJ1-1, with D perhaps matching TRBD1 (5 bases). V was pared by 0 bases and J by 4 bases, with 13 bases between. The germline gives CDR1 SGDLS, CDR2 YYNGEE. This CDR3 is built from 15 residues. For the CDR3, the DNA is TGTGCCAGCAGCGTAGAGGCAGGGAAGGGCACTGAAGCTTTCTTT. Protein sequence: CASSVEAGKGTEAFF.

The chain is built from TRBV5-5 and TRBJ2-7, with TRBD1 matching over 8 bases. V was clipped by 4 bases and J by 3 bases; unmatched bases: 9. The CDR3 is made up of 15 amino acids. Germline V CDR1 and CDR2: SGHKS, YYEKEE (reference sequence). The CDR3 DNA follows: TGTGCCAGCAGCCCCGACGGGACAGGATTCTACGAGCAGTACTTC. Translated: CASSPDGTGFYEQYF.

The sample holds one count of this clone. This sequence joins TRBV27 and TRBJ1-2; no clear D gene. There are 12 residues in the CDR3. Trimming removed 6 bases from V and 8 bases from J, with 13 bases in between. Germline CDR1 is MNHEY and CDR2 is SMNVEV (reference sequence). This CDR3 reads CASRGRIRGYTF. DNA for the CDR3: TGTGCCAGCAGAGGCAGAATCCGGGGCTACACCTTC.

This chain's CDR3 is CASSGDWTYEQYF. DNA for the CDR3: TGTGCCAGCAGTGGGGACTGGACCTACGAGCAGTACTTC. The rearrangement joins TRBV25-1 to TRBJ2-7; D possibly corresponds to TRBD2 (6 bases). Germline loops: CDR1 MGHDK, CDR2 SYGVNS. Between the trimmed V and J ends, which lost 4 bases and 2 bases, there was a span of 9 bases. The CDR3 is made up of 13 amino acids.

This sequence joins TRBV4-3 and TRBJ2-1; D might be TRBD1 (6 bases). The CDR3 runs 16 residues. Germline V gene sequence: CDR1 LGHNA, CDR2 YSLEER. Deletions cut 1 base from V and 3 bases from J, with 13 bases between. The CDR3 loop reads CASSQGAQGLYNEQFF. CDR3 DNA sequence: TGCGCCAGCAGCCAAGGTGCACAGGGTCTCTACAATGAGCAGTTCTTC.

The chain employs TRBV12-5 and TRBJ2-6; 8 nucleotides line up with TRBD1. The germline gives CDR1 LGHNT, CDR2 FRNRAP. The CDR3 is made up of 17 amino acids. With V trimmed by 3 bases and J by 0 bases, 4 bases remained unmatched. The CDR3 loop reads CASGFPGQVSGANVLTF. DNA for the CDR3: TGTGCTAGTGGTTTCCCGGGACAGGTCTCTGGGGCCAACGTCCTGACTTTC.

Comment on this clone: At the DNA level, this CDR3 is encoded by other sequences in the same sample as well. The chain joins TRBV4-1 to TRBJ2-7; 7 bases align to TRBD1. Germline assignment: CDR1 MGHRA and CDR2 YSYEKL. With V trimmed by 0 bases and J by 0 bases, 8 bases remained unmatched. This CDR3 contains 17 residues. In DNA form, the CDR3 reads TGCGCCAGCAGCCAAGATCACAGGGGACCCAGCTCCTACGAGCAGTACTTC. The encoded protein is CASSQDHRGPSSYEQYF.

The rearrangement uses TRBV11-2 and TRBJ2-5; the D is unclear. With 5 bases removed from V and 4 bases from J, the gap between germline ends came to 8 bases. There are 12 residues in the CDR3. CDR1 SGHAT and CDR2 FQNNGV come from the germline V gene. CDR3 DNA sequence: TGTGCCAGCAGCCCGGGTATAGAGACCCAGTACTTC. Translating it yields CASSPGIETQYF.

The CDR3 bases are TGTGCCAGTAGTATGGACAGGGAGGGCTCCTACGAGCAGTACTTC. It is translated as CASSMDREGSYEQYF. This chain uses TRBV19 with TRBJ2-7; possibly TRBD1 for D (8 bases). CDR3 length: 15 amino acids. The germline V gene has CDR1 LNHDA and CDR2 SQIVND (reference sequence). The V and J ends lost 3 bases and 0 bases respectively, with 12 bases between them.

This clone was seen a single time. The chain employs TRBV5-8 and TRBJ2-1; D is unresolved. V lost 0 bases and J 9 bases, leaving 10 bases between the germline ends. The CDR3 runs 13 residues. Germline assignment: CDR1 SGHTS and CDR2 YDEGEE. The CDR3 DNA reads TGTGCCAGCAGCTTGGACGTTATAGGTGAGCAGTTCTTC. Translation: CASSLDVIGEQFF.

The rearrangement links TRBV6-5 to TRBJ1-5; D is unclear. Germline assignment: CDR1 MNHEY and CDR2 SVGAGI. Trimming took off 0 bases at V and 1 base at J, with 7 bases between the two ends. The CDR3 sequence is 15 residues long. The CDR3 DNA reads as TGTGCCAGCAGTTACTCCAGTGGCAGCAATCAGCCCCAGCATTTT. Its translation: CASSYSSGSNQPQHF.

The genes are TRBV11-2 and TRBJ2-4, with a tentative D call TRBD1 (6 bases). Germline V lookup: CDR1 SGHAT, CDR2 FQNNGV. V was trimmed by 2 bases and J by 0 bases, leaving 14 bases between them. CDR3 size: 17 residues. The CDR3 sequence: CASSLRSGELAKNIQYF. CDR3 in DNA: TGTGCCAGCAGCTTAAGGTCAGGGGAGCTAGCCAAAAACATTCAGTACTTC.

CDR3 region: CASSGRTVNTEAFF. The CDR3 DNA reads TGTGCCAGCAGCGGTCGGACTGTAAACACTGAAGCTTTCTTT. The V gene is TRBV9, the J gene TRBJ1-1; D ambiguous. This CDR3 is built from 14 residues. The ends were cut back, 3 bases at V and 2 bases at J, with 11 bases in the middle. Germline CDR1 SGDLS, CDR2 YYNGEE.